Described below is a single T cell receptor beta chain sequence and its context. What this receptor recognizes is not known. Base-call qualities are not available, and no considerably larger clone is one nucleotide away. Conventional CD4+ T cells were purified from blood as CD25-low CD127-high cells before genomic DNA extraction. Several healthy control donors served as the comparison group for repertoire analyses. This sample stems from a study of regulatory and conventional T cells in RAG deficiency (TCRdb year 2017). In the study overall: High-throughput TCR beta sequencing was used to compare the repertoire diversity and composition of Treg, conventional CD4+ and CD8+ T cells between RAG-deficient patients and healthy controls. What the study reported, not specific to this receptor: All patient T-cell subsets had shorter CDR3 lengths; Omenn syndrome patients showed >75% Treg-Tconv repertoire overlap at nucleotide and amino acid level. Some T-cell subset analyses were not performed for some subjects. The CD25-high CD127-low cells sorted from Omenn syndrome patients may be peripherally activated cells rather than true Treg cells. Compared with controls, Omenn syndrome and CID/AS patients had around 110-fold fewer unique TCR beta sequences in Treg cells, but only roughly 10-fold fewer in the other subsets. RAG-deficient patients showed markedly lower Shannon entropy and higher Simpson indices than control T-cell subpopulations.

The CDR3 contains 15 residues, cysteine and phenylalanine counted. This entry keeps only the CDR3 DNA: 45 bases, framed from base 1. Trimming takes 4 bases from V and 4 bases from J, and the germline ends sit 16 bases apart. Taken from the germline V gene, the CDR1 and CDR2 loops are KGHSH and LQKENI. The library came from the immunoSEQ multiplex PCR assay. Rearranged TCR beta chain products were amplified from the genomic DNA of sorted T-cell subsets and were then sequenced. Concerning the study's data processing: Shannon entropy and Simpson indices were used to measure the diversity of productive TCR beta rearrangements in each repertoire. Clonal expansion was assessed using the summed frequency of the 100 most abundant productive TCR beta clonotypes among total reads. The TRB repertoires were evaluated with a self-reactivity index based on amino acid usage at CDR3beta positions 6 and 7. Two-way ANOVA was applied to the repertoire analyses, whereas Student t or Mann-Whitney tests were applied to the flow cytometric analyses. Not all clones reach the TCRdb copy of this immuneACCESS table, which keeps in-frame sequences only. Checked studies attribute under half of the gap to unresolved V genes and leave the rest unexplained. V, J and clone size derive from that table, while D and trimming were established from the DNA sequence. The sample records 30,000 to 35,000 clones, about 78% of which are singletons. The top ten clonotypes cover roughly 3% of the sample.

The same sample was also used in a study of regulatory T cells. The second investigation adds: The multiplex PCR used 52 forward TRBV primers and 13 reverse TRBJ primers, with assay-based and computational corrections for amplification bias. Repertoires from patients had restricted unique TRB V-J pairs and skewed V and J gene usage, with the strongest effect in regulatory T cells. T-cell receptor beta repertoires of sorted regulatory, conventional CD4+ and CD8+ T cells were compared between CD3G-deficient patients and healthy controls. Peripheral blood mononuclear cells were isolated by Ficoll density separation. Rearranged TRB loci were amplified from genomic DNA by multiplex PCR within the immunoSEQ assay. An Illumina HiSeq platform was used to sequence the TRB amplicons. Raw sequences were error-filtered and aligned to reference gene sequences by custom algorithms, then analyzed with the immunoSEQ online tools. Frequencies of productive and nonproductive TRB rearrangements were assessed among unique sequences as well as among total sequences. Group comparisons used t tests, Mann-Whitney tests or two-way ANOVA run in Prism software.

The receptor comes from a human donor in good health. The specimen sequenced was CD4+ effector T cells sorted from blood. This receptor chain uses TRBV18 and TRBJ2-5; the D call could be TRBD1 or TRBD2, with each sharing 5 bases. The CDR3 loop reads CASSLFSRDVETQYF. Here is the DNA: TGTGCCAGCTCACTATTCAGTAGGGACGTAGAGACCCAGTACTTC. Supplemented by the reference TRBV18 and TRBJ2-5 proteins around the CDR3, the complete variable domain is NAGVMQNPRHLVRRRGQEARLRCSPMKGHSHVYWYRQLPEEGLKFMVYLQKENIIDESGMPKERFSAEFPKEGPSILRIQQVVRGDSAAYFCASSLFSRDVETQYFGPGTRLLVL.